This T cell receptor beta chain was identified in a study of T cells in Graves' hyperthyroidism and ophthalmopathy. In its sample, this clonotype was seen many times. The CDR3 regions of TCR beta were amplified from RNA transcripts. HTBI primers were the set used in a first-round RT-PCR of the TCR CDR3. One entry per CDR3 protein, called by TCRdb with MiXCR from the multiplex PCR reads. The sample carries roughly 700,000 distinct CDR3 sequences, 17% recorded once. V lost 8 bases and J lost 0; bases outside the gene matches: 4. This CDR3 contains 14 residues. Germline V gene data show CDR1 as MDHEN and CDR2 as SYDVKM.

This sequence originates from a man over 45 with Graves' hyperthyroidism. The chain couples TRBV28 to TRBJ2-3; TRBD2 matches 8 bases. The sequencing sample was made of blood. CDR3 protein: CASQLAASTDTQYF. The CDR3 DNA reads as TGTGCCAGCCAACTAGCGGCTAGCACAGATACGCAGTATTTT.